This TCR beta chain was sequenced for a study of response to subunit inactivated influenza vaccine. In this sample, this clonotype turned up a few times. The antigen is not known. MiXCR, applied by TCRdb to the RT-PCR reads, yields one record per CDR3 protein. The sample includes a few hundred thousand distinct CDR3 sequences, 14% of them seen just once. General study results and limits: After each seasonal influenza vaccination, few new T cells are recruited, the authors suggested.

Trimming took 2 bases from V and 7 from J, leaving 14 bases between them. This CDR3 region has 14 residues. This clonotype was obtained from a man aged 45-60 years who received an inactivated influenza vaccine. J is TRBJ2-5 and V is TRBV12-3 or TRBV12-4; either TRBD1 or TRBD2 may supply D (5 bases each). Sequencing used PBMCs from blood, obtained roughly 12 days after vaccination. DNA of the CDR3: TGTGCCAGCAGTTTAAGGGTTAAGAGGGGGACCCAGTACTTC. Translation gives CASSLRVKRGTQYF.